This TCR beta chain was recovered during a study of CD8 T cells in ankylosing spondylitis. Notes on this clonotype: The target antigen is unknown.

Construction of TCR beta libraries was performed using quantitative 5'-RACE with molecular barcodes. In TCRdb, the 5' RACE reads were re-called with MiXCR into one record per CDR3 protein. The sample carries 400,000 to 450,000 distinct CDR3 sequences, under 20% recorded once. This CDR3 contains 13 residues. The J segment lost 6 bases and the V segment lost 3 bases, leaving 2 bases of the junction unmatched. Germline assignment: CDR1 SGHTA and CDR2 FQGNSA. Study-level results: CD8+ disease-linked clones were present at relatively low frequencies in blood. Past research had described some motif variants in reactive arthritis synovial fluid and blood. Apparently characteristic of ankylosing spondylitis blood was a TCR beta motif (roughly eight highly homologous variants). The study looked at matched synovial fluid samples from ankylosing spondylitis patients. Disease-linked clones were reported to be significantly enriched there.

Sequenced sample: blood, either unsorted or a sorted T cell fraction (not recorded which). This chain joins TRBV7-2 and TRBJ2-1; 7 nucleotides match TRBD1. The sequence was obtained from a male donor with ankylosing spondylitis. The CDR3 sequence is CASSFPGGNEQFF. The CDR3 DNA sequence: TGTGCCAGCAGCTTCCCAGGGGGCAATGAGCAGTTCTTC.